These T cell receptor beta chains were read from a single sample in a study of cytomegalovirus exposure and HLA in healthy donors. The assay was immunoSEQ multiplex PCR, and TCRdb's table has in-frame clones only and misses some. The table has roughly 170,000 clones, 84% seen once. Sequenced sample: PBMCs. The source is a man aged 18 to 30 in good health and CMV-seronegative. Each CDR3 is given with its conserved first and last residue. Each record gives: clone size, J gene, D gene, V gene, CDR3 protein, CDR3 DNA. D genes are given only for firm matches. Clone size appears in some rows only: once, few, many, or a class for an expanded clone.

clone size: .
J gene: TRBJ1-1
D gene: TRBD1
V gene: TRBV6-5
CDR3 protein: CASSFRGAYEAFF
CDR3 DNA: TGTGCCAGCAGCTTCAGGGGGGCGTATGAAGCTTTCTTT

clone size: .
J gene: TRBJ2-2
D gene: .
V gene: TRBV27
CDR3 protein: CASSFGRAAGELFF
CDR3 DNA: TGTGCCAGCAGTTTTGGCAGGGCGGCCGGGGAGCTGTTTTTT

clone size: .
J gene: TRBJ1-2
D gene: .
V gene: TRBV29-1
CDR3 protein: CSASGGTDYGYTF
CDR3 DNA: TGCAGCGCCAGTGGGGGCACGGACTATGGCTACACCTTC

clone size: few
J gene: TRBJ2-1
D gene: .
V gene: TRBV10-3
CDR3 protein: CAISEERGEQFF
CDR3 DNA: TGTGCCATCAGTGAGGAGAGGGGGGAGCAGTTCTTC

clone size: .
J gene: TRBJ2-1
D gene: TRBD2
V gene: TRBV5-1
CDR3 protein: CASSRLAGEEYNEQFF
CDR3 DNA: TGCGCCAGCAGCCGCCTAGCGGGGGAGGAATACAATGAGCAGTTCTTC

clone size: once
J gene: TRBJ2-1
D gene: TRBD2
V gene: TRBV19
CDR3 protein: CASETSGGLGNEQFF
CDR3 DNA: TGTGCCAGTGAGACTAGCGGGGGGTTAGGGAATGAGCAGTTCTTC

clone size: .
J gene: TRBJ1-1
D gene: TRBD1
V gene: TRBV2
CDR3 protein: CASSQQGSEAFF
CDR3 DNA: TGTGCCAGCAGTCAACAGGGGTCTGAAGCTTTCTTT

clone size: .
J gene: TRBJ2-7
D gene: TRBD2
V gene: TRBV9
CDR3 protein: CASSVGLAGDYEQYF
CDR3 DNA: TGTGCCAGCAGCGTAGGACTAGCGGGGGACTACGAGCAGTACTTC

clone size: .
J gene: TRBJ2-5
D gene: .
V gene: TRBV18
CDR3 protein: CASSPLERRGETQYF
CDR3 DNA: TGTGCCAGCTCACCACTGGAACGTAGGGGAGAGACCCAGTACTTC

clone size: once
J gene: TRBJ1-2
D gene: TRBD1
V gene: TRBV5-4
CDR3 protein: CASSLGAFGQGSNGYTF
CDR3 DNA: TGTGCCAGCAGCTTAGGGGCTTTTGGACAGGGATCTAATGGCTACACCTTC

clone size: .
J gene: TRBJ2-5
D gene: .
V gene: TRBV6-1
CDR3 protein: CASSPLETQYF
CDR3 DNA: TGTGCCAGCAGCCCTTTGGAGACCCAGTACTTC

clone size: .
J gene: TRBJ2-7
D gene: TRBD2
V gene: TRBV2
CDR3 protein: CASSVAGAYEQYF
CDR3 DNA: TGTGCCAGCAGTGTTGCGGGAGCCTACGAGCAGTACTTC

clone size: .
J gene: TRBJ1-6
D gene: .
V gene: TRBV6-1
CDR3 protein: CASSGVGTGNSPLHF
CDR3 DNA: TGTGCCAGCAGTGGGGTGGGTACGGGGAATTCACCCCTCCACTTT

clone size: .
J gene: TRBJ1-1
D gene: .
V gene: TRBV19
CDR3 protein: CASSRGRGNEAFF
CDR3 DNA: TGTGCCAGTAGTAGGGGTAGGGGGAATGAAGCTTTCTTT

clone size: .
J gene: TRBJ1-2
D gene: .
V gene: TRBV7-2
CDR3 protein: CASSLAGGAPNYGYTF
CDR3 DNA: TGTGCCAGCAGCTTAGCTGGGGGCGCTCCTAACTATGGCTACACCTTC

clone size: .
J gene: TRBJ1-2
D gene: .
V gene: TRBV7-9
CDR3 protein: CASSPAESYGYTF
CDR3 DNA: TGTGCCAGCAGTCCCGCTGAGAGCTATGGCTACACCTTC